This T cell receptor beta chain was found in a study of T-cell reconstitution after alpha-beta-depleted transplantation in children. This clonotype was seen ten or more times. The TCRbeta library was prepared with unique molecular identifiers. TCRdb independently ran MiXCR on the PCR reads; one entry per CDR3 protein. The sample carries some 640,000 distinct CDR3 sequences, 16% recorded once. Per germline, CDR1 DFQATT and CDR2 SNEGSKA (reference sequence). V gave up 5 bases and J gave up 7 bases; unmatched junction bases: 9. The CDR3 length is 15 residues. This sequence joins TRBV20-1 and TRBJ2-1; the match to TRBD2 covers 12 bases. The clonotype was recovered from a human donor who donated a stem cell graft to a child with acute myeloid leukemia. Material: PBMCs from the stem cell graft donor, obtained from the stem cell graft. The CDR3 DNA sequence: TGCAGTGCTCACCCCGGACTAGCGGGACAAAATGAGCAGTTCTTC. Residues: CSAHPGLAGQNEQFF.